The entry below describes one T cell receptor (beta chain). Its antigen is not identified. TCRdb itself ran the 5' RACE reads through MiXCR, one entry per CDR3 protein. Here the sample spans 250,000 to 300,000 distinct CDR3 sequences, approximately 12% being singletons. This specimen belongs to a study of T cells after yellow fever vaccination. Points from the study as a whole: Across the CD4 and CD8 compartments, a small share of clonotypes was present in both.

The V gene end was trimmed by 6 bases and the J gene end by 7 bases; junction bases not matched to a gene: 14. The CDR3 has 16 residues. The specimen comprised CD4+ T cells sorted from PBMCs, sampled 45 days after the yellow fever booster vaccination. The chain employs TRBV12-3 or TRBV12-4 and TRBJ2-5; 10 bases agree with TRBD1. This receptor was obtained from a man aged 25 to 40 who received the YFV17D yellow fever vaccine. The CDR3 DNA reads TGTGCCAGCAGCCCAAGTCGGACAGGGGGGTTAGGGACCCAGTACTTC. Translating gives CASSPSRTGGLGTQYF.